Below are 21 T cell receptor beta chains sequenced from a single sample in a study of cytomegalovirus exposure and HLA in healthy donors. Both 60 Vbeta primers and 13 Jbeta primers went into the PCR. Assay: immunoSEQ multiplex PCR; the TCRdb copy retains only in-frame clones and omits some. The repertoire includes about 130,000 clones, roughly four fifths of them detected once, and 3.1% sits in the top ten. The sequencing input was PBMCs. Every receptor here comes from a man aged 25 to 40 in good health and CMV-seronegative.

The chain links TRBV6-5 to TRBJ2-7, with TRBD1 identical over 7 bases. CDR3 length: 13 residues. Germline loops: CDR1 MNHEY, CDR2 SVGAGI. V trimming: 10 bases; J trimming: 5 bases; junction bases outside the gene matches: 11. Here the CDR3 DNA reads TGTGCCACAGCACCATTCAGGGGGAACGAGCAGTACTTC. Protein: CATAPFRGNEQYF.

This clone was found once. The V call is TRBV28, the J call TRBJ2-7; tentatively, D is TRBD2 (6 bases). Germline V CDR1 and CDR2: MDHEN, SYDVKM. Trimming cost V 11 bases and J 1 base, with 24 bases left between them. The CDR3 runs to 16 residues. As DNA, the CDR3 is TGTGCCTCCGAGCCGAGCCAGGGCGGGATTTCCTACGAGCAGTACTTC. Residues: CASEPSQGGISYEQYF.

This clone has only a few counts. The gene calls are TRBV30 and TRBJ1-4; D is perhaps TRBD1 (6 bases). The CDR3 is made up of 14 amino acids. Germline V CDR1 and CDR2: GTSNPN, SVGIG (reference sequence). V lost 0 bases, J lost 5 bases, and 10 bases lay in between. CDR3 coding DNA: TGTGCCTGGAGTGTCCCTGACAGGAATGAAAAACTGTTTTTT. It translates to CAWSVPDRNEKLFF.

This clone came up once. The chain joins TRBV11-2 to TRBJ1-4, with a possible D match to TRBD1 (5 bases). CDR1 and CDR2 (germline): SGHAT, FQNNGV. Trimming removed 5 bases from V and 4 bases from J, with 14 bases in between. The CDR3 runs 15 residues. Here the CDR3 DNA reads TGTGCCAGCAGCCCCGCCCGGGGGAGTAATGAAAAACTGTTTTTT. This gives the protein CASSPARGSNEKLFF.

The chain couples TRBV5-4 to TRBJ1-6, with a tentative D call TRBD1 (5 bases). This CDR3 is 14 amino acids long. The V gene's germline CDR1 is SGHNT and CDR2 YYREEE (reference sequence). Between the trimmed V and J ends, which lost 6 bases and 7 bases, there was a span of 14 bases. The CDR3 protein is CASTPQGANSPLHF. The DNA for the CDR3 is TGTGCCAGCACCCCTCAGGGTGCCAATTCACCCCTCCACTTT.

V gene TRBV12-5 combines with J gene TRBJ1-1; D is perhaps TRBD1 (5 bases). There are 17 residues in the CDR3. CDR1 and CDR2 (germline): LGHNT, FRNRAP. Deletions cut 2 bases from V and 0 bases from J, with 16 bases between. Written as DNA, the CDR3 is TGTGCTAGTGGTTTGACCCTAGGGGTGAACATGAACACTGAAGCTTTCTTT. Amino acids: CASGLTLGVNMNTEAFF.

This clone was seen a handful of times. The rearrangement uses TRBV4-3 and TRBJ2-5; possible D gene TRBD2, 5 bases. This CDR3 is built from 15 residues. Trimming cost V 0 bases and J 4 bases, with 12 bases left between them. CDR1 is LGHNA, CDR2 YSLEER, per germline. The CDR3 loop is CASSQDERGRETQYF. CDR3 in DNA: TGCGCCAGCAGCCAAGATGAGCGAGGGAGAGAGACCCAGTACTTC.

CDR3 nucleotide sequence: TGTGCCGGAGGACAGGGTTTAGGTGGCTACACCTTC. Translating gives CAGGQGLGGYTF. The chain is built from TRBV30 and TRBJ1-2; 8 nucleotides line up with TRBD1. The CDR3 runs 12 residues. V lost 8 bases and J lost 7; bases outside the gene matches: 9. Germline V gene sequence: CDR1 GTSNPN, CDR2 SVGIG (reference sequence).

The chain is built from TRBV29-1 and TRBJ2-2; 8 bases are a match to TRBD1. The germline CDR1 and CDR2 sequences are SQVTM and ANQGSEA. Unmatched junction bases numbered 6, after V lost 4 bases and J lost 2 bases. The CDR3 sequence is 15 residues long. CDR3 in DNA: TGCAGCGTTGCCGGGGACAGGACCAACACCGGGGAGCTGTTTTTT. Protein sequence: CSVAGDRTNTGELFF.

The chain is built from TRBV7-2 and TRBJ1-4; TRBD1 aligns across 7 bases. The V gene end was trimmed by 4 bases and the J gene end by 1 base; junction bases not matched to a gene: 6. This CDR3 is built from 16 residues. The V gene's germline CDR1 is SGHTA and CDR2 FQGNSA. The CDR3 region is CASSSRDSLTNEKLFF. CDR3 sequence (DNA): TGTGCCAGCAGCTCCCGGGACAGCCTAACTAATGAAAAACTGTTTTTT.

The rearrangement links TRBV7-2 to TRBJ1-4, with a tentative D call TRBD1 (6 bases). Trimming pared 2 bases from V and 0 bases from J, leaving 10 bases between. The CDR3 length is 16 residues. CDR1 and CDR2 (germline): SGHTA, FQGNSA. CDR3 in amino acids: CASSLYAGATNEKLFF. CDR3 bases: TGTGCCAGCAGCTTATACGCAGGGGCAACTAATGAAAAACTGTTTTTT.

This clone showed up just a few times. This chain uses TRBV20-1 with TRBJ2-7, with 7 nucleotides matching TRBD2. Germline CDR1 is DFQATT and CDR2 is SNEGSKA (reference sequence). This CDR3 comprises 11 residues. V lost 6 bases, J lost 3 bases, and 2 bases stayed unmatched. CDR3: CSARTSYEQYF. The CDR3, as DNA: TGCAGTGCACGGACTAGCTACGAGCAGTACTTC.

The chain uses TRBV11-2 and TRBJ2-5; tentative D call: TRBD2 (6 bases). V lost 4 bases to trimming and J lost 9 bases, with 27 bases between them. Germline V lookup: CDR1 SGHAT, CDR2 FQNNGV. The CDR3 covers 17 residues. CDR3 residues: CASSSTSPGVRQAAQYF. CDR3 DNA sequence: TGTGCCAGCAGCTCAACGTCTCCGGGAGTTCGTCAGGCGGCCCAGTACTTC.

The V gene is TRBV6-1, the J gene TRBJ2-7; TRBD2 matches 10 bases. Per the germline V gene, CDR1 is MNHNS and CDR2 is SASEGT. Trimming removed 4 bases from V and 3 bases from J; junction bases left unmatched: 0. There are 13 residues in the CDR3. The CDR3 DNA is TGTGCCAGCAGTGGGACTAGCGGCTACGAGCAGTACTTC. This codes for CASSGTSGYEQYF.

In this sample, this clone turned up a few times. This chain joins TRBV6-5 and TRBJ1-5; the D gene is possibly TRBD1 (5 bases). V shed 6 bases and J shed 5 bases, with 14 bases lying between them. Germline lookup yields CDR1 MNHEY and CDR2 SVGAGI. The CDR3 consists of 14 residues. CDR3 nucleotide sequence: TGTGCCAGCAGCAGTACTGACAGAGATCAGCCCCAGCATTTT. This codes for CASSSTDRDQPQHF.

This clone was picked up one time. The chain employs TRBV7-2 and TRBJ2-5, with no clear D. CDR1 is SGHTA, CDR2 FQGNSA, per germline. This CDR3 has 11 residues. The germline V and J ends were trimmed by 5 bases and 1 base, with 2 bases remaining between them. The CDR3 reads CASSLQETQYF. The CDR3 nucleotides read TGTGCCAGCAGCCTCCAAGAGACCCAGTACTTC.

This chain links TRBV4-3 with TRBJ2-1; TRBD2 aligns across 14 bases. V dropped 1 base and J dropped 5; count of bases not matched to a gene: 7. The V gene's germline CDR1 is LGHNA and CDR2 YSLEER. This CDR3 has 18 residues. CDR3 DNA sequence: TGCGCCAGCAGCCAAGGTCGGACTAGCGGGAGGATGAACAATGAGCAGTTCTTC. Translation: CASSQGRTSGRMNNEQFF.

The rearrangement joins TRBV7-3 to TRBJ2-7; D not resolved. With 2 bases removed from V and 5 bases from J, the gap between germline ends came to 10 bases. The V gene's germline CDR1 is SGHTA and CDR2 FQGTGA. This CDR3 contains 13 residues. The chain's CDR3 is CASSLVLRDEQYF. CDR3 bases: TGTGCCAGCAGCTTAGTCCTCCGGGACGAGCAGTACTTC. The full variable domain, in which reference TRBV7-3 and TRBJ2-7 provide the parts outside the CDR3, is GAGVSQTPSNKVTEKGKYVELRCDPISGHTALYWYRQSLGQGPEFLIYFQGTGAADDSGLPNDRFFAVRPEGSVSTLKIQRTERGDSAVYLCASSLVLRDEQYFGPGTRLTVT.

The gene calls are TRBV7-2 and TRBJ1-1; no reliable D call. The CDR3 length is 14 residues. Trimming removed 7 bases at V and 4 bases at J, with 16 bases between. CDR1 and CDR2 from the germline V gene are SGHTA and FQGNSA. CDR3 sequence reads: CASTLTRTFTEAFF. For the CDR3, the DNA is TGTGCCAGCACCCTTACCCGTACTTTCACTGAAGCTTTCTTT.

The J gene is TRBJ2-2, the V gene TRBV5-6; 13 positions agree with TRBD2. There are 16 residues in the CDR3. V lost 0 bases and J lost 7; bases outside the gene matches: 3. CDR1 is SGHDT, CDR2 YYEEEE, per germline. In nucleotides, the CDR3 is TGTGCCAGCAGCTTGGGACTAGCGGGGGGAATCGGGGAGCTGTTTTTT. Encoded protein: CASSLGLAGGIGELFF.

In its sample, this clone was seen a few times. The V gene is TRBV28, the J gene TRBJ2-7, with a possible D match to TRBD2 (6 bases). V was shortened by 4 bases and J by 4 bases, with 17 bases between the two germline ends. The CDR3 covers 15 residues. Looked up from germline, CDR1 is MDHEN and CDR2 is SYDVKM. The CDR3 DNA reads as TGTGCCAGCAGTTCCCCGGGACTCCTTATTTACGAGCAGTACTTC. This codes for CASSSPGLLIYEQYF.